This T cell receptor beta chain comes out of a study of patients and donors after allogeneic stem cell transplantation. CDR3 length equals 14 residues. Looked up from germline, CDR1 is MDHEN and CDR2 is SYDVKM. Trimming cost V 6 bases and J 3 bases; bases outside gene matches: 3. TCRdb recomputed calls from the RT-PCR reads with MiXCR, one row per CDR3 protein. The sample shows approximately 200,000 distinct CDR3 sequences, more than 35% of them seen only once. Sequencing was carried out using blood, either unsorted or a sorted T cell fraction (not recorded which). The V and J genes are TRBV28 and TRBJ2-7; 12 nucleotides align to TRBD2. The sequence came from a human donor who was either an allogeneic HSCT recipient or a stem cell or donor lymphocyte infusion donor (not recorded which). It is not recorded whose cells these are; they may come from a transplant donor. CDR3 loop: CASRPSGRGYEQYF. The CDR3 DNA reads as TGTGCCAGCAGGCCTAGCGGGAGGGGCTACGAGCAGTACTTC.